This is a list of T cell receptor beta chains from one sample in a study of metastatic and nonmetastatic thyroid tumors. TCRdb re-analyzed the PCR reads using MiXCR. The table shows about 93,000 clones, with approximately 9% occurring only once. Specimen: blood. Receptors originate from a female donor with papillary thyroid cancer or a benign thyroid nodule (not recorded which). Some clones in this sample may be carry-over from other donors' samples. The CDR3 runs from the conserved cysteine through the conserved F or W. A D gene is named only where the DNA matches it firmly. Size values are once, few and many counts, or a class for expanded clones, and some rows have none.

cdr3_nt	cdr3_aa	clone_size	d_call	v_call	j_call
TGTGCCAGCAGCAGGGGCGTGCGAGAAAAACTGTTTTTT	CASSRGVREKLFF	-	-	TRBV7-3	TRBJ1-4
TGTGCCAGCAGCATTGCTGGTGTCACCGGGGAGCTGTTTTTT	CASSIAGVTGELFF	many	-	TRBV11-2	TRBJ2-2
TGCAGTGCTAGACCACCTGCGGGGGTTTACGAGCAGTACTTC	CSARPPAGVYEQYF	many	TRBD2	TRBV20-1	TRBJ2-7
TGTGCCAGCAGTGAAATTGGCAGGGTAGGCTCACCCCTCCACTTT	CASSEIGRVGSPLHF	many	-	TRBV2	TRBJ1-6
TGTGCCAGCAGCTTAGTAAGCGGGGTTACTGAAGCTTTCTTT	CASSLVSGVTEAFF	many	-	TRBV7-2	TRBJ1-1
TGTGCCAGCAGCCACGGGACAGACTTGTCTGGGGCCAACGTCCTGACTTTC	CASSHGTDLSGANVLTF	many	TRBD1	TRBV7-3	TRBJ2-6
TGTGCCAGCTCACCAGAGACTAGCGGGGCCCTTACGCAGTATTTT	CASSPETSGALTQYF	-	TRBD2	TRBV18	TRBJ2-3
TGTGCCAGCAGTTTCCGCGGGAATCAGCCCCAGCATTTT	CASSFRGNQPQHF	many	-	TRBV12-3/TRBV12-4	TRBJ1-5
TGTGCCAGCAACTGGGGAGGGGGAAACACTGAAGCTTTCTTT	CASNWGGGNTEAFF	many	-	TRBV27	TRBJ1-1
TGTGCCAGCAGCGTAGAGGGGGGACTAACTTACACAGATACGCAGTATTTT	CASSVEGGLTYTDTQYF	-	-	TRBV9	TRBJ2-3
TGTGCCAGCAGTTTAGCTGAAGGCGGGGGAGCTTTCTTT	CASSLAEGGGAFF	many	-	TRBV12-3/TRBV12-4	TRBJ1-1
TGTGCCAGCAGGATTAAAAAAGGGGGTGCGAACACTGAAGCTACCTTT	CASRIKKGGANTEATF	-	-	TRBV6-1	TRBJ1-1
TGTGCCAGCAGCATAGCCGGAGAGGTGAATACAGATACGCAGTATTTT	CASSIAGEVNTDTQYF	many	-	TRBV7-6	TRBJ2-3
TGTGCCAGCAGTGACTCAGGGGGCGCAGATACGCAGTATTTT	CASSDSGGADTQYF	many	TRBD1	TRBV6-4	TRBJ2-3
TGTGCCAGCAGGTCACTAGCGGGGGCAAAAGATACGCAGTATTTT	CASRSLAGAKDTQYF	many	TRBD2	TRBV6-2/TRBV6-3	TRBJ2-3
TGTGCCAGCAGAACCGGGACAGGAAGTGAAAAACTGTTTTTT	CASRTGTGSEKLFF	many	TRBD1	TRBV28	TRBJ1-4
TGTGCCACCAGCAGAGGGACTGGGAGCTCCTACGAGCAGTACTTC	CATSRGTGSSYEQYF	many	-	TRBV15	TRBJ2-7
TGTGCCAGCAGCCCTCGGACAGGGGGCCCCGGGGAGCTGTTTTTT	CASSPRTGGPGELFF	many	TRBD1	TRBV3-1	TRBJ2-2
TGTGCCAGCAGTTTACCCCCGGGACAGCAAGATTTC	CASSLPPGQQDF	many	TRBD1	TRBV12-3/TRBV12-4	TRBJ2-7
TGTGCCAGCAGTTTACCACAGTCCCAAGAGACCCAGTACTTC	CASSLPQSQETQYF	few	-	TRBV12-3/TRBV12-4	TRBJ2-5
TGTGCCAGCAGTTACGGGGGGCCAGGCAATCAGCCCCAGCATTTT	CASSYGGPGNQPQHF	many	-	TRBV6-6	TRBJ1-5
TGTGCCAGCAGCCAAGAGGTGCAGGGGAGGGATGAGCAGTTCTTC	CASSQEVQGRDEQFF	many	-	TRBV4-2	TRBJ2-1
TGTGCCAGCAGTGGGACAGGGGTAGGAGAAAAACTGTTTTTT	CASSGTGVGEKLFF	many	TRBD1	TRBV2	TRBJ1-4
TGTGCCACCAGCAGGGAGACCGGGACAGGGAATCAGCCCCAGCATTTT	CATSRETGTGNQPQHF	many	TRBD1	TRBV15	TRBJ1-5
TGTGCTAGCAGCACCGCCCCGAACACTGAAGCTTTCTTT	CASSTAPNTEAFF	many	-	TRBV5-4	TRBJ1-1
TGTGCCAGCAGCGCGTCGACAGGAAACACTGAAGCTTTCTTT	CASSASTGNTEAFF	many	-	TRBV9	TRBJ1-1
TGTGCCAGCAGTGGGGAGCTAGCGGGGCAGCACGAGCAGTACTTC	CASSGELAGQHEQYF	-	TRBD2	TRBV6-1	TRBJ2-7
TGCGCCAGCAGCTGGGACCGGATGGGGGGCTACAATGAGCAGTTCTTC	CASSWDRMGGYNEQFF	many	-	TRBV5-1	TRBJ2-1
TGTGCCAGCAGACCGACAGGGTCCGGTTCACCCCTCCACTTT	CASRPTGSGSPLHF	many	TRBD1	TRBV6-1	TRBJ1-6
TGTGCCAGCAGTTACGGACAGGGAGCAGGTGGCTACACCTTC	CASSYGQGAGGYTF	many	TRBD1	TRBV6-5	TRBJ1-2
TGTGCCAGTAGCCGACAGGGGAGCTCTGGAAACACCATATATTTT	CASSRQGSSGNTIYF	many	TRBD1	TRBV19	TRBJ1-3
TGTGCCAGCAGCCCCGGGACAACGGTCACCGGGGAGCTGTTTTTT	CASSPGTTVTGELFF	-	-	TRBV7-9	TRBJ2-2
TGTGCCAGCAGCTCCCTGAAGACGGGGCTAGCCATGAATGAGCAGTTCTTC	CASSSLKTGLAMNEQFF	many	-	TRBV7-9	TRBJ2-1
TGTGCCAGCAGTTTTCAGGGATCGGATCAGCCCCAGCATTTT	CASSFQGSDQPQHF	many	-	TRBV27	TRBJ1-5
TGTGCCAGCAGCCTATCACGGAACACCGGGGAGCTGTTTTTT	CASSLSRNTGELFF	many	-	TRBV6-1	TRBJ2-2
TGTGCCAGTAGTGCTCTTCGCCCAGGTGGGAACACTGAACCTTTCTTT	CASSALRPGGNTEPFF	-	-	TRBV19	TRBJ1-1
TGTGCCAGCAGCTTAGTCGGGACAGGGGGCTACGAGCAGTACTTC	CASSLVGTGGYEQYF	many	TRBD1	TRBV7-2	TRBJ2-7
TGTGCCACCAGGGGGGGGGGTGAAAATGAGCAGTTCTTC	CATRGGGENEQFF	many	TRBD2	TRBV24-1	TRBJ2-1
TGCGCCAGCAGCTATAGCGGGGAGGAGACCCAGTACTTC	CASSYSGEETQYF	many	TRBD2	TRBV4-1	TRBJ2-5
TGCAGCGTTGAACAGGGGTATGGCTACACCTTC	CSVEQGYGYTF	many	-	TRBV29-1	TRBJ1-2
TGTGCCAGCAGTTTTCCGGGACAGGGTGTCTACGAGCAGTACTTC	CASSFPGQGVYEQYF	-	TRBD1	TRBV5-4	TRBJ2-7
TGTGCCAGCAGCGCTACAGGGTCCACCGGGGAGCTGTTTTTT	CASSATGSTGELFF	many	-	TRBV6-1	TRBJ2-2
TGCAGTGCTAGAGATAGCAAGCGGGGGCTCTCCTACAATGAGCAGTTCTTC	CSARDSKRGLSYNEQFF	many	TRBD2	TRBV20-1	TRBJ2-1
TGTGCCAGTAGTAGGTCAGGGGGTCGGGAAAAACTGTTTTTT	CASSRSGGREKLFF	many	TRBD1	TRBV19	TRBJ1-4
TGTGCCACCAGTGATCCGGGGGGGAAAGAGACCCAGTACTTC	CATSDPGGKETQYF	many	TRBD2	TRBV24-1	TRBJ2-5
TGTGCCTGGAGTTTAGGCCGGGGGGACCTTGGGACCCAGTACTTC	CAWSLGRGDLGTQYF	many	TRBD2	TRBV30	TRBJ2-5
TGTGCCAGCAGCACCAACCACGGTCAGCCCCAGCATTTT	CASSTNHGQPQHF	many	-	TRBV7-6	TRBJ1-5
TGTGCCAGCAGCTTAGAGACTAGCGGGGGTTCGTACCAAGAGACCCAGTACTTC	CASSLETSGGSYQETQYF	many	TRBD2	TRBV11-1	TRBJ2-5
TGTGCCACCAGCAGGCCGCGGGGGGTCTCAAAGGCCCAGTACTTC	CATSRPRGVSKAQYF	many	TRBD2	TRBV15	TRBJ2-5